This TCR beta chain was captured in a study of CD8 T cells in Susac syndrome. RNA, at roughly 0.45 to 1 ug, was reverse transcribed with random hexamers. TCRdb redid the calling of the immunoSEQ multiplex PCR reads with MiXCR, one entry per CDR3 protein. Seen here are 150,000 to 200,000 distinct CDR3 sequences, around 94% observed once, and the top ten hold 0.12%. With 6 bases removed from V and 3 bases from J, the gap between germline ends came to 14 bases. CDR1 and CDR2 (germline): MNHEY, SVGAGI. CDR3 length: 14 amino acids. This receptor was identified in a human donor with Susac syndrome. Sample: CD4+ T cells from PBMCs. This chain links TRBV6-5 with TRBJ1-1, with D possibly matching TRBD1 (5 bases). CDR3 loop: CASRHGTEDTEAFF. CDR3 nucleotides: TGTGCCAGCAGACACGGGACGGAGGACACTGAAGCTTTCTTT.